The 10 T cell receptor beta chains below were found in one sample sequenced in a study of shared clonotypes between healthy human individuals. The data were produced by immunoSEQ multiplex PCR, yet TCRdb's version contains in-frame clones alone and is incomplete. The sample yields millions of clones, 95% seen once. Sequenced sample: naive CD4+ T cells sorted from blood. The subset denotes: CD45RA+ positively selected. These receptors all stem from a man in his late teens or twenties in good health.

This rearrangement joins TRBV28 to TRBJ2-7; 9 positions match TRBD1. J lost 12 bases, V lost 4 bases, and 13 bases had no gene match. CDR3 length: 14 residues. The germline CDR1 and CDR2 sequences are MDHEN and SYDVKM. CDR3 DNA sequence: TGTGCCAGCAGTTCGAATATCGTAACAGGGGGCGTGTACTTC. It yields the protein CASSSNIVTGGVYF.

The chain carries TRBV10-3 and TRBJ1-1; tentatively, D is TRBD1 (5 bases). The length of the CDR3 is 14 residues. V shed 4 bases and J shed 1 base, with 10 bases lying between them. Germline V gives CDR1 ENHRY, CDR2 SYGVKD. CDR3 region: CAISASGSNTEAFF. For the CDR3, the DNA is TGTGCCATCAGTGCTTCAGGGTCGAACACTGAAGCTTTCTTT.

Only one count was recorded for this clone. This rearrangement joins TRBV9 to TRBJ2-7; 12 bases fit TRBD1. This CDR3 region has 15 residues. With 4 bases clipped from V and 4 bases from J, the junction kept 6 bases outside the gene matches. Germline V gene lookup returns CDR1 SGDLS and CDR2 YYNGEE. The CDR3 DNA reads TGTGCCAGCAGCCCTGGGACAGGGGGCAGGTACGAGCAGTACTTC. It specifies CASSPGTGGRYEQYF.

The V gene is TRBV5-1, the J gene TRBJ2-2, with D possibly matching TRBD1 (6 bases). Per germline, CDR1 SGHRS and CDR2 YFSETQ. The CDR3 length is 14 residues. V lost 3 bases to trimming and J lost 5 bases, with 11 bases between them. The chain's CDR3 is CASSSGQPTGELFF. The CDR3 DNA sequence: TGCGCCAGCAGCTCGGGACAACCGACCGGGGAGCTGTTTTTT. The full variable domain, with the rest looked up from reference TRBV5-1 and TRBJ2-2, is KAGVTQTPRYLIKTRGQQVTLSCSPISGHRSVSWYQQTPGQGLQFLFEYFSETQRNKGNFPGRFSGRQFSNSRSEMNVSTLELGDSALYLCASSSGQPTGELFFGEGSRLTVL.

The V call is TRBV10-3, the J call TRBJ2-5; possible D gene TRBD2, 6 bases. Per the germline V gene, CDR1 is ENHRY and CDR2 is SYGVKD. The V end lost 0 bases, the J end lost 1 base, and 15 bases lay between the germline ends. CDR3 length: 17 amino acids. CDR3 in amino acids: CAISESFVAGSQETQYF. For the CDR3, the DNA is TGTGCCATCAGTGAGTCTTTTGTGGCGGGGAGCCAAGAGACCCAGTACTTC.

The chain recombines TRBV9 with TRBJ2-3, with D perhaps assigned TRBD1 or TRBD2 (5 bases each). Trimming pared 5 bases from V and 5 bases from J, leaving 18 bases between. The germline V gene has CDR1 SGDLS and CDR2 YYNGEE. The CDR3 spans 15 residues. The DNA for the CDR3 is TGTGCCAGCAGGAGGTCCGGGACCCCTCAAGATACGCAGTATTTT. It specifies CASRRSGTPQDTQYF.

This chain uses TRBV4-1 with TRBJ2-7; D ambiguous. The CDR3 covers 13 residues. The V and J ends lost 6 bases and 4 bases respectively, with 13 bases between them. Germline CDR1 and CDR2: MGHRA and YSYEKL. Written as DNA, the CDR3 is TGCGCCAGCAGTCCGGGCCCCCCGTACGAGCAGTACTTC. It specifies CASSPGPPYEQYF.

The chain combines TRBV7-2 with TRBJ2-7; D call uncertain. The CDR3 covers 14 residues. Germline CDR1 reads SGHTA; CDR2 reads FQGNSA. V lost 1 base and J 2 bases, leaving 9 bases between the germline ends. The CDR3 DNA follows: TGTGCCAGCAGCTTAGATCTACAACCCTACGAGCAGTACTTC. Its translation: CASSLDLQPYEQYF.

The rearrangement links TRBV5-1 to TRBJ1-4; 8 bases fit TRBD1. After removal of 0 bases from V and 3 bases from J, the junction contained 4 bases not matched to a gene. The CDR3 sequence is 16 residues long. CDR1 is SGHRS and CDR2 is YFSETQ in the germline V gene. Here the CDR3 DNA reads TGCGCCAGCAGCTTGGTCGGACAGGGAGCTAATGAAAAACTGTTTTTT. This sequence encodes CASSLVGQGANEKLFF.

V gene TRBV2 combines with J gene TRBJ2-7, with TRBD1 identical over 7 bases. The CDR3 contains 14 residues. J lost 3 bases, V lost 6 bases, and 8 bases had no gene match. CDR1 SNHLY and CDR2 FYNNEI come from the germline V gene. DNA of the CDR3: TGTGCCAGCAGAGAGAACAGGGGCAGCTACGAGCAGTACTTC. Translating gives CASRENRGSYEQYF.